The 18 T cell receptor beta chains given below trace back to one sample, sequenced in a study of blood T cells in healthy people across ages (dated by TCRdb to the mid-2010s). Preparation of the library involved 5' RACE. Data came from an Illumina HiSeq 2500. A second 7 to 11 cycle PCR used a sample-barcoded 5' primer and a J-beta primer mix. TCRdb took the public reads, trimmed them with fastp at Q25, ran MiXCR for clone calling and kept in-frame beta chains. Entries that share a CDR3 protein sequence are merged under the most common genes and DNA. The sample table contains over 1,500,000 distinct CDR3 sequences; only one count was recorded for approximately 50% of them. Of the sample, roughly 2% is held by the ten largest clones. Sequences were obtained from blood. The receptors come from a woman between 40 and 55 years old in good health.

V is TRBV4-1 and J is TRBJ1-2, with D unresolved. The CDR3 spans 11 residues. V shed 5 bases and J shed 6 bases, with 7 bases lying between them. CDR1 MGHRA and CDR2 YSYEKL come from the germline V gene. CDR3 region: CASSTNHGYTF. For the CDR3, the DNA is TGCGCCAGCAGCACCAACCATGGCTACACCTTC.

There are a few counts of this clonotype. The rearrangement uses TRBV29-1 and TRBJ2-3, with TRBD2 matching over 12 bases. CDR1 and CDR2 from the germline V gene are SQVTM and ANQGSEA. V lost 8 bases, J lost 1 base, and 7 bases stayed unmatched. This CDR3 has 15 amino acids. The CDR3 bases are TGCAGCATGACTAGCGGGGGCGGCGGCACAGATACGCAGTATTTT. It is translated as CSMTSGGGGTDTQYF.

This clonotype has a single count. This chain uses TRBV20-1 with TRBJ2-1; 11 bases match TRBD2. Germline V gene data show CDR1 as DFQATT and CDR2 as SNEGSKA (reference sequence). The CDR3 loop spans 15 amino acids. With 6 bases clipped from V and 6 bases from J, the junction kept 10 bases outside the gene matches. The CDR3 nucleotides read TGCAGTGCAGACACCTCTGGACTAGCGGGCAATGAGCAGTTCTTC. Encoded protein: CSADTSGLAGNEQFF.

The chain is built from TRBV11-2 and TRBJ2-7, with D perhaps assigned TRBD1 or TRBD2 (5 bases each). CDR1 is SGHAT, CDR2 FQNNGV, per germline. The CDR3 is 15 residues long. The V end lost 3 bases, the J end lost 0 bases, and 12 bases lay between the germline ends. CDR3 in DNA: TGTGCCAGCAGCTTCGGGGCTAGCCTCTCCTACGAGCAGTACTTC. This sequence encodes CASSFGASLSYEQYF.

The chain combines TRBV19 with TRBJ1-5; D uncertain. This CDR3 has 15 residues. The V gene lost 4 bases and the J gene lost 3 bases, with 13 bases spanning the gap. The germline V gene has CDR1 LNHDA and CDR2 SQIVND (reference sequence). The CDR3 protein is CASSTKASYNQPQHF. CDR3 DNA: TGTGCCAGTAGTACTAAGGCCTCTTACAATCAGCCCCAGCATTTT.

This clonotype was recorded only once. The chain carries TRBV4-2 and TRBJ2-5; no firm D call. V was cut by 6 bases and J by 4 bases, with 15 bases left in between. The germline V gene has CDR1 LGHNA and CDR2 YNFKEQ. CDR3 size: 14 residues. CDR3 DNA: TGTGCCAGCAGTTTTGGTCAGGCAGGAGAGACCCAGTACTTC. Amino acids: CASSFGQAGETQYF.

V gene TRBV5-1 combines with J gene TRBJ2-3; 8 bases align to TRBD1. Trimming removed 4 bases from V and 6 bases from J; junction bases left unmatched: 1. This CDR3 region has 12 residues. Germline CDR1 SGHRS, CDR2 YFSETQ. The CDR3 here is CASSGDRDTQYF. In nucleotides, the CDR3 is TGCGCCAGCAGCGGGGACAGGGATACGCAGTATTTT. Drawing the rest from reference TRBV5-1 and TRBJ2-3, the complete variable domain is KAGVTQTPRYLIKTRGQQVTLSCSPISGHRSVSWYQQTPGQGLQFLFEYFSETQRNKGNFPGRFSGRQFSNSRSEMNVSTLELGDSALYLCASSGDRDTQYFGPGTRLTVL.

The V and J genes are TRBV28 and TRBJ2-5; tentatively, D is TRBD1 or TRBD2 (5 bases each). Trimming stripped 3 bases from V and 4 bases from J, with 21 bases between. The germline CDR1 and CDR2 sequences are MDHEN and SYDVKM. There are 17 residues in the CDR3. The CDR3 is CASSLTAHPGQRETQYF. CDR3 coding DNA: TGTGCCAGCAGTTTGACGGCACACCCGGGGCAGCGAGAGACCCAGTACTTC.

V is TRBV5-5 and J is TRBJ2-7, with 12 bases lining up with TRBD1. CDR1 is SGHKS and CDR2 is YYEKEE in the germline V gene (reference sequence). The length of the CDR3 is 18 residues. Unmatched junction bases numbered 18, after V lost 4 bases and J lost 7 bases. The DNA for the CDR3 is TGTGCCAGCAGCCCAGCCCCCGCCGGGACAGGGGGCAGGAATGAGCAGTACTTC. Its translation is CASSPAPAGTGGRNEQYF.

The J gene is TRBJ2-3, the V gene TRBV25-1; 8 bases line up with TRBD1. The CDR3 sequence is 15 residues long. Germline V gene lookup returns CDR1 MGHDK and CDR2 SYGVNS. Trimming cost V 4 bases and J 2 bases; bases outside gene matches: 5. CDR3 loop: CASSARTGNTDTQYF. The CDR3 bases are TGTGCCAGCAGTGCACGGACAGGGAACACAGATACGCAGTATTTT. The whole variable domain, filled in from reference TRBV25-1 and TRBJ2-3, reads EADIYQTPRYLVIGTGKKITLECSQTMGHDKMYWYQQDPGMELHLIHYSYGVNSTEKGDLSSESTVSRIRTEHFPLTLESARPSHTSQYLCASSARTGNTDTQYFGPGTRLTVL.

V is TRBV7-3 and J is TRBJ2-1; the D is unclear. From germline, CDR1 is SGHTA and CDR2 FQGTGA. The V gene lost 2 bases and the J gene lost 4 bases, with 12 bases spanning the gap. The CDR3 extends over 15 amino acids. The CDR3 protein is CASSLGVHIYNEQFF. In nucleotides, the CDR3 is TGTGCCAGCAGCTTAGGGGTTCATATTTACAATGAGCAGTTCTTC.

V gene TRBV14 combines with J gene TRBJ2-1; D may be TRBD2 (5 bases). Per germline, CDR1 SGHDN and CDR2 FVKESK. Between the trimmed V and J ends, which lost 3 bases and 1 base, there was a span of 10 bases. The CDR3 totals 15 residues. The CDR3 coding sequence is TGTGCCAGCAGCCAGAACGGGGAGTCCTACAATGAGCAGTTCTTC. Protein: CASSQNGESYNEQFF.

This clonotype was picked up a small number of times. V gene TRBV6-5 combines with J gene TRBJ2-3, with 7 bases fitting TRBD2. Per the germline V gene, CDR1 is MNHEY and CDR2 is SVGAGI. The CDR3 consists of 15 residues. Germline trimming cut 5 bases from V and 2 bases from J; bases unmatched to any gene: 7. In DNA, the CDR3 is TGTGCCAGCAGTATAGCCGGGGGGATCACAGATACGCAGTATTTT. This sequence encodes CASSIAGGITDTQYF.

The chain is built from TRBV12-3 or TRBV12-4 and TRBJ2-5; 10 bases map to TRBD1. The CDR3 extends over 16 amino acids. The V segment lost 3 bases and the J segment 5 bases; nucleotides outside the gene matches: 9. The CDR3 DNA follows: TGTGCCAGCAGTTTTGACAGGGGGCGAAAGCAGGAGACCCAGTACTTC. Protein: CASSFDRGRKQETQYF.

The rearrangement joins TRBV6-5 to TRBJ1-1, with a weak D call TRBD1 (6 bases). Between the trimmed V and J ends, which lost 2 bases and 4 bases, there was a span of 11 bases. This CDR3 contains 14 residues. Germline CDR1 MNHEY, CDR2 SVGAGI. This CDR3 is CASSYVQGSTEAFF. Written as DNA, the CDR3 is TGTGCCAGCAGTTACGTCCAGGGGTCCACTGAAGCTTTCTTT.

This clonotype was seen more than once but under ten times. This chain links TRBV28 with TRBJ2-7; 7 positions match TRBD2. The V gene's germline CDR1 is MDHEN and CDR2 SYDVKM. CDR3 length: 14 residues. The ends lost 6 bases at V and 2 bases at J; junction bases unmatched: 7. The CDR3 DNA follows: TGTGCCAGCAGGGGCGGGGGAATCGCCTACGAGCAGTACTTC. Residues: CASRGGGIAYEQYF.

The J gene is TRBJ1-3, the V gene TRBV29-1, with unresolved D. Germline loops: CDR1 SQVTM, CDR2 ANQGSEA. The CDR3 runs 15 residues. V lost 4 bases and J lost 0, with 13 bases in between. CDR3 in amino acids: CSVVDRRTSGNTIYF. Here the CDR3 DNA reads TGCAGCGTTGTTGATAGGAGAACCTCTGGAAACACCATATATTTT.

Only one count was recorded for this clonotype. The chain uses TRBV15 and TRBJ1-2; D is uncertain. V lost 0 bases and J 1 base, leaving 6 bases between the germline ends. CDR3 size: 14 residues. Germline V gene sequence: CDR1 LNHNV, CDR2 YYDKDF (reference sequence). DNA of the CDR3: TGTGCCACCAGCAGAGATCGTTTTAACTATGGCTACACCTTC. This sequence encodes CATSRDRFNYGYTF.